Shown below are 14 T cell receptor beta chains from a single sample sequenced in a study of blood T cells in healthy people across ages. PCR was performed a second time for about 6 to 12 cycles using a sample-barcoded 5' primer and a J-beta primer mix. In TCRdb, the 5' RACE reads were re-called with MiXCR into one record per CDR3 protein. The sample shows 1,500,000 or so distinct CDR3 sequences, under 55% of them seen only once. The sequencing sample was made of blood. The receptors stem from a woman aged 18-29 years in good health.

This clonotype was found a few times. This chain uses TRBV20-1 with TRBJ1-1; D unresolved. Germline-derived CDR1 and CDR2 are DFQATT and SNEGSKA (reference sequence). V gave up 7 bases and J gave up 5 bases, with 14 bases separating them. The CDR3 spans 12 residues. Here the CDR3 DNA reads TGCAGTGGGCGGGAAAAAGGTACTGAAGCTTTCTTT. The encoded protein is CSGREKGTEAFF.

CDR3 residues: CASSKQLYTEAFF. CDR3 in DNA: TGTGCCAGCTCTAAACAGCTTTACACTGAAGCTTTCTTT. The chain uses TRBV6-1 and TRBJ1-1; no definite D call. The CDR3 runs 13 residues. Germline CDR1 MNHNS, CDR2 SASEGT. Trimming shortened V by 8 bases and J by 3 bases, and 13 bases separated the two germline ends.

The table lists this clonotype with a count of one. V usage is TRBV6-1 and J usage is TRBJ1-5; TRBD1 agrees at 9 bases. Per the germline V gene, CDR1 is MNHNS and CDR2 is SASEGT. The CDR3 extends over 16 amino acids. The V and J ends lost 9 bases and 1 base, in that order; junction bases with no gene match: 10. CDR3 DNA: TGTGCCAGTCAACAGGGGGCTAGGCTGAGCAATCAGCCCCAGCATTTT. As protein: CASQQGARLSNQPQHF.

This clonotype was detected many times. This chain uses TRBV12-5 with TRBJ1-1; D is perhaps TRBD1 (5 bases). The CDR3 loop spans 15 amino acids. V was pared by 7 bases and J by 0 bases, with 15 bases between. CDR1 LGHNT and CDR2 FRNRAP come from the germline V gene. This CDR3 is CASAGPGLLNTEAFF. Here the CDR3 DNA reads TGTGCTAGTGCCGGTCCGGGACTCTTGAACACTGAAGCTTTCTTT.

In this sample, this clonotype turned up a few times. The chain uses TRBV25-1 and TRBJ1-4, with 8 nucleotides matching TRBD1. This CDR3 has 14 residues. Losses at the gene ends were 6 bases for V and 7 bases for J; bases not matched to a gene: 7. The V gene's germline CDR1 is MGHDK and CDR2 SYGVNS. The CDR3 DNA follows: TGTGCCAGCAGACGGACAGGGCGGAGTGAAAAACTGTTTTTT. Translating it yields CASRRTGRSEKLFF.

This clonotype was picked up a small number of times. The chain employs TRBV12-3 or TRBV12-4 and TRBJ2-5; TRBD1 matches at 11 bases. The J call may not be correct, given that the DNA end is closer to TRBJ2-7. There are 16 residues in the CDR3. This CDR3 is CASTLRPGTGGNEQYF. The CDR3 nucleotides read TGTGCCAGCACCCTTCGTCCCGGGACAGGGGGAAACGAGCAGTACTTC.

This chain connects TRBV29-1 to TRBJ2-1; D assignment may be TRBD1 or TRBD2 (6 bases each). This CDR3 spans 14 amino acids. Trimming stripped 7 bases from V and 6 bases from J, with 19 bases between. The germline V gene encodes CDR1 SQVTM and CDR2 ANQGSEA. The CDR3 sequence: CSALQGGVANEQFF. CDR3 in DNA: TGCAGCGCCTTACAGGGAGGCGTTGCCAATGAGCAGTTCTTC.

The genes are TRBV28 and TRBJ2-5; no clear D. The length of the CDR3 is 15 residues. Germline CDR1 and CDR2: MDHEN and SYDVKM. Trimming took 3 bases from V and 2 from J, leaving 13 bases between them. The CDR3 here is CASSLDGTMQETQYF. The DNA for the CDR3 is TGTGCCAGCAGTTTGGACGGTACCATGCAAGAGACCCAGTACTTC.

The sample holds a few counts of this clonotype. The chain has TRBV20-1 and TRBJ2-1, with D perhaps matching TRBD2 (6 bases). The CDR3 has 16 amino acids. The ends were cut back, 3 bases at V and 3 bases at J, with 18 bases in the middle. Germline values: CDR1 DFQATT, CDR2 SNEGSKA (reference sequence). In DNA form, the CDR3 reads TGCAGTGCTAGCGGCGCCGCTAGCGAATACTACAATGAGCAGTTCTTC. It yields the protein CSASGAASEYYNEQFF.

J is TRBJ1-2 and V is TRBV7-9; D gene ambiguous. CDR1 SEHNR and CDR2 FQNEAQ come from the germline V gene (reference sequence). The CDR3 runs to 16 residues. V was trimmed by 8 bases and J by 5 bases, leaving 24 bases between them. The CDR3 loop is CASSHRLAAREYGYTF. The DNA of the CDR3 is TGTGCCAGCTCTCACCGTTTGGCCGCAAGGGAATATGGCTACACCTTC.

This clonotype was counted only a few times. Relative to the germline gene, one junction end is altered; a read error may explain this. This chain links TRBV20-1 with TRBJ1-6, with D unresolved. The CDR3 length is 16 residues. Germline V CDR1 and CDR2: DFQATT, SNEGSKA (reference sequence). CDR3 DNA: TGCAGTGCTAGAGATCCGAGGGAAGGCTGGAATTCGCCCCTCCACTTT. Protein sequence: CSARDPREGWNSPLHF.

This clonotype was seen repeatedly, ten times or more. The chain joins TRBV20-1 to TRBJ2-1, with 9 positions matching TRBD2. The CDR3 runs 14 residues. The ends lost 7 bases at V and 2 bases at J; junction bases unmatched: 6. The germline V gene has CDR1 DFQATT and CDR2 SNEGSKA (reference sequence). The CDR3 region is CSVKTSGAYNEQFF. In DNA, the CDR3 is TGCAGTGTAAAGACTAGCGGAGCCTACAATGAGCAGTTCTTC.

This clonotype turned up a few times. The V and J genes are TRBV6-2 or TRBV6-3 and TRBJ2-5; D possibly corresponds to TRBD2 (6 bases). The CDR3 runs to 14 residues. Trimming left V 2 bases short and J 11 bases short, with 18 bases between. CDR1 and CDR2 (germline): MNHEY, SVGEGT. CDR3 amino acids: CASSYPRTNPEQYF. CDR3 coding DNA: TGTGCCAGCAGTTACCCTAGGACTAACCCTGAGCAGTACTTC.

The CDR3 reads CASSKTSVYEQYF. The CDR3 region has the DNA TGTGCCAGCAGCAAGACAAGTGTCTACGAGCAGTACTTC. The rearrangement joins TRBV7-9 to TRBJ2-7; D is undetermined. Between the trimmed V and J ends, which lost 5 bases and 3 bases, there was a span of 11 bases. Germline CDR1 SEHNR, CDR2 FQNEAQ (reference sequence). The CDR3 contains 13 residues.